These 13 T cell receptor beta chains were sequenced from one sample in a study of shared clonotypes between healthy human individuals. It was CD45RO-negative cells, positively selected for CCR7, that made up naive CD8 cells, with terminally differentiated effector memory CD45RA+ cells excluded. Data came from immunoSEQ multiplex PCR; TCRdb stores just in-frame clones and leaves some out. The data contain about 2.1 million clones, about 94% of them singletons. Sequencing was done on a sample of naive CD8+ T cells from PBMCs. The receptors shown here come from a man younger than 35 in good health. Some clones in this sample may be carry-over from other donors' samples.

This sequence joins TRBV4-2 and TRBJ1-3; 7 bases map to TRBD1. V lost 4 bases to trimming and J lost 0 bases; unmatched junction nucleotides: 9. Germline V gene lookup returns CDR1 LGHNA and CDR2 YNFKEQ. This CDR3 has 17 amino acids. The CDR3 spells CASSPRTGDISGNTIYF. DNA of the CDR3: TGTGCCAGCAGCCCGCGGACAGGAGACATCTCTGGAAACACCATATATTTT.

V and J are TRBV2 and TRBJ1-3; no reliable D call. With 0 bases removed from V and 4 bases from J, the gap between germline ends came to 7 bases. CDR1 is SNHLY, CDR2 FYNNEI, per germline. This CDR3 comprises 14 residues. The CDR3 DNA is TGTGCCAGCAGTGAAGCGCTTCGAGGAAACACCATATATTTT. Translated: CASSEALRGNTIYF.

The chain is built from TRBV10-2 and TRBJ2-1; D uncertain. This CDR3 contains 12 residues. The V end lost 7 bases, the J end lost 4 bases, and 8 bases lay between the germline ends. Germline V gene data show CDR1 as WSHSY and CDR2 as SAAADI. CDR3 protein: CASTYAYNEQFF. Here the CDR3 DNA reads TGCGCCAGCACGTACGCATACAATGAGCAGTTCTTC.

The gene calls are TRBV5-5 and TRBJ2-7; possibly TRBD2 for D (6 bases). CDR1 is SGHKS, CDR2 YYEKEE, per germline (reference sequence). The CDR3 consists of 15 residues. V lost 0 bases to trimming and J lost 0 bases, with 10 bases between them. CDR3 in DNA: TGTGCCAGCAGCTTGGCTAGCGCTAGCTCCTACGAGCAGTACTTC. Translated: CASSLASASSYEQYF.

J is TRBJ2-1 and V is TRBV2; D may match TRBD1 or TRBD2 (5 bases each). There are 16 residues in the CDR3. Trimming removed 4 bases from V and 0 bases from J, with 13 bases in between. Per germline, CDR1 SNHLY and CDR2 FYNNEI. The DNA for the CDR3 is TGTGCCAGCAGTGGTGGGGGAATCTACTCCTACAATGAGCAGTTCTTC. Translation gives CASSGGGIYSYNEQFF.

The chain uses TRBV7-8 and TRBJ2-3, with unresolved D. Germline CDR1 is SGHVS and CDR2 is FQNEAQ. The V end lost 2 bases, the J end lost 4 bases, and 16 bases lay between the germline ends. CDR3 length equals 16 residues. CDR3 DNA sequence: TGTGCCAGCAGCTTATTGCGGAGTGCGAGTGCAGATACGCAGTATTTT. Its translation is CASSLLRSASADTQYF. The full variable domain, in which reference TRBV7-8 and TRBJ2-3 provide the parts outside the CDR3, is GAGVSQSPRYKVAKRGQDVALRCDPISGHVSLFWYQQALGQGPEFLTYFQNEAQLDKSGLPSDRFFAERPEGSVSTLKIQRTQQEDSAVYLCASSLLRSASADTQYFGPGTRLTVL.

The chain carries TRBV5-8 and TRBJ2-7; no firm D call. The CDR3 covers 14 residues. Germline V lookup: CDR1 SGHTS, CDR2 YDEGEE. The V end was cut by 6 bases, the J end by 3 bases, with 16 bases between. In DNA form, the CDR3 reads TGTGCCAGCACTCTCCCCCCTCCGGGCTACGAGCAGTACTTC. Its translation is CASTLPPPGYEQYF. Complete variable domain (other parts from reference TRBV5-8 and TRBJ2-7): EAGVTQSPTHLIKTRGQQATLRCSPISGHTSVYWYQQALGLGLQFLLWYDEGEERNRGNFPPRFSGRQFPNYSSELNVNALELEDSALYLCASTLPPPGYEQYFGPGTRLTVT.

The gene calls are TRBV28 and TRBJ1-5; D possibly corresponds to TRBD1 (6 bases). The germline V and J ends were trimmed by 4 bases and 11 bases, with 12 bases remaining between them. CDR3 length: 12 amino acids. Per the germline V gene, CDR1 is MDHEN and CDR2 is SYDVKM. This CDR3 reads CASSSSDRSQHF. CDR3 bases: TGTGCCAGCAGTTCATCAGACAGGTCCCAGCATTTT.

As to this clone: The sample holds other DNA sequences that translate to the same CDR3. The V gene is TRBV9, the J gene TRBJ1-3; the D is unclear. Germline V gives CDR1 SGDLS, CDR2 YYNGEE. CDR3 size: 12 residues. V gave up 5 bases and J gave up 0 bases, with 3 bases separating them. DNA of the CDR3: TGTGCCAGCAGGAGCTCTGGAAACACCATATATTTT. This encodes CASRSSGNTIYF.

Here the CDR3 DNA reads TGTGCTAGTGCCGAAGCCGGGACAGTTGCAGCCGGGGAGCTGTTTTTT. It codes for CASAEAGTVAAGELFF. The rearrangement links TRBV12-5 to TRBJ2-2, with 7 bases fitting TRBD1. Germline CDR1 and CDR2: LGHNT and FRNRAP. The V gene end was trimmed by 7 bases and the J gene end by 6 bases; junction bases not matched to a gene: 14. This CDR3 contains 16 residues.

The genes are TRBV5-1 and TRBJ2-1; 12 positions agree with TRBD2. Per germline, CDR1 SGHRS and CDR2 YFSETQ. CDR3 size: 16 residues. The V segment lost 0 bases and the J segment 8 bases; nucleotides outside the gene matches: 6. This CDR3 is CASSLASGRVRDEQFF. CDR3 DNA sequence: TGCGCCAGCAGCTTGGCTAGCGGGAGGGTTAGGGATGAGCAGTTCTTC.

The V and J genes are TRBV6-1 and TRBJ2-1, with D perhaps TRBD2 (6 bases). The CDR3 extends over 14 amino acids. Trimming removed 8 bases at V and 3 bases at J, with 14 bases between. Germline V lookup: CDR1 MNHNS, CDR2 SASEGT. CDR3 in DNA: TGTGCCAGCCCGGGGGTAATAGACTACAATGAGCAGTTCTTC. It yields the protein CASPGVIDYNEQFF.

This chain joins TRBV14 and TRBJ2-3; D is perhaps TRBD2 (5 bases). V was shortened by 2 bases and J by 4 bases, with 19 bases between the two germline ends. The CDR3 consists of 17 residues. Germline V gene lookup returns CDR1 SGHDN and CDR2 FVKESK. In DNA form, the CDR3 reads TGTGCCAGCAGCCAACAGCAAGGAGGCTGGCCCCCAGATACGCAGTATTTT. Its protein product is CASSQQQGGWPPDTQYF.